This TCR beta chain stems from a study of blood T cell repertoires in COVID-19. Study as a whole: The samples span acute and convalescent COVID-19 from the United States, Italy and Spain.

Some clones are missing from TCRdb's copy, which holds only in-frame ones; the method was immunoSEQ multiplex PCR. This sample has 150,000 to 200,000 clones, with roughly 83% found just once. This clone was observed a few times. V shed 2 bases and J 5 bases; nucleotides not matched to a gene: 6. CDR1 and CDR2 from the germline V gene are SGHTA and FQGNSA. The CDR3 extends over 16 amino acids. The study assigned cohorts using participant-reported clinical history. Each recovered donor of Cohort 3 presented with two negative PCRs, clearance, or symptom resolution. The chain employs TRBV7-2 and TRBJ1-5, with 10 bases matching TRBD1. This TCR was recovered from a woman aged 60 to 75 who had recovered from COVID-19. The specimen sequenced was PBMCs or T cells enriched from blood (not recorded which). The CDR3 DNA is TGTGCCAGCAGCTTAAAAGGGGACAGGGGTTATCAGCCCCAGCATTTT. This sequence encodes CASSLKGDRGYQPQHF.